What follows describes a single T cell receptor beta chain. Germline CDR1 reads SGHTA; CDR2 reads FQGTGA. The germline V and J ends were trimmed by 2 bases and 12 bases, with 15 bases remaining between them. The CDR3 spans 13 residues. This entry belongs to a study of blood T cell repertoires in COVID-19. The data were produced by immunoSEQ multiplex PCR, yet TCRdb's version contains in-frame clones alone and is incomplete. Of around 190,000 clones listed, 85% to 90% are singletons. The sequencing input was peripheral blood. This sequence joins TRBV7-3 and TRBJ2-3; D is perhaps TRBD2 (5 bases). The sequence was obtained from a man aged 18 to 29 with active or convalescent COVID-19. This CDR3 reads CASSLVPSLDQYF. The DNA for the CDR3 is TGTGCCAGCAGCTTAGTTCCTAGCTTGGATCAGTATTTT.